This entry describes one TCR beta chain. The data are from a study of shared clonotypes between healthy human individuals. Germline-derived CDR1 and CDR2 are SGHRS and YFSETQ. The CDR3 length is 15 residues. The J segment lost 5 bases and the V segment lost 3 bases, leaving 8 bases of the junction unmatched. Sequencing used immunoSEQ multiplex PCR; TCRdb keeps in-frame clones, though not all of them. The sample includes about 2.4 million clones, approximately 94% of them seen just once. Free of recent acute infections or vaccinations, the donors were healthy HIV-negative adults. The chain recombines TRBV5-1 with TRBJ1-1; 9 nucleotides align to TRBD1. This TCR derives from a man in his late teens or twenties in good health. Some clones in this sample may be carry-over from other donors' samples. Sample: naive CD4+ T cells from PBMCs. The subset denotes: CD45RA+ positively selected. The CDR3 spells CASSSSQGAGTEAFF. CDR3 coding DNA: TGCGCCAGCAGCTCCTCACAGGGGGCTGGGACTGAAGCTTTCTTT.